This TCR beta chain was identified in a study of blood T cell repertoires in COVID-19. The CDR3 sequence is 13 residues long. V lost 5 bases and J lost 4, with 11 bases in between. Germline CDR1 is MGHDK and CDR2 is SYGVNS. As originally analysed: Amplified reference gene primers provided the basis for estimating nucleated cell counts. Only in-frame clones appear in the TCRdb table, and some are missing; sequencing was by immunoSEQ multiplex PCR. For V, J and clone size, that table is used; D and trimming come from the DNA. Among about 300,000 clones, roughly 87% were seen once, and the ten largest hold roughly 2%.

Sequencing input: peripheral blood. The V call is TRBV25-1, the J call TRBJ2-5, with a possible D match to TRBD2 (6 bases). The TCR comes from a man between 18 and 35 years old with active or convalescent COVID-19. CDR3 protein: CASSFLEGETQYF. The CDR3 DNA is TGTGCCAGCAGTTTCTTGGAGGGAGAGACCCAGTACTTC.